This T cell receptor beta chain was captured by sequencing in a study of T-cell reconstitution after alpha-beta-depleted transplantation in children. A note on this clonotype: No antigen is known for it.

As it was prepared, the TCRbeta library received unique molecular identifiers. TCRdb analysed the PCR reads with MiXCR anew, one entry per CDR3 protein. The repertoire has hundreds of thousands of distinct CDR3 sequences, under 15% of them found once; the top ten carry about 2%. Germline assignment: CDR1 LGHNA and CDR2 YSLEER. Between the trimmed V and J ends, which lost 4 bases and 1 base, there was a span of 13 bases. The CDR3 is 15 residues long. The study, taken as a whole, reports: At one year after transplant, newly produced T cells mostly accounted for T-cell counts and diversity. For some patients, TCRbeta diversity was high at day 60 because of recipient T cells and thymic progenitors that survived. After transplant, at about two months, alpha-beta T cells were reportedly derived from several hundred expanded graft clones.

Sequencing was performed on PBMCs, mostly from graft donor cells, taken 360 days after TCRalphabeta/CD19-depleted stem cell transplant. The chain links TRBV4-3 to TRBJ2-5, with D perhaps matching TRBD2 (5 bases). The receptor's source is a male patient younger than 18 who had a stem cell transplant for acute myeloid leukemia, so the T cells may come from the graft donor. The CDR3, as DNA: TGCGCCAGCAGCCGTCTACGGGGTGTCCAAGAGACCCAGTACTTC. Protein product: CASSRLRGVQETQYF.